The 23 T cell receptor beta chains listed next were all sequenced from one sample in a study of blood T cell repertoires in COVID-19. TCRdb's copy holds only in-frame clones and misses some; the assay was immunoSEQ multiplex PCR. The data contain about 170,000 clones, 84% of them singletons. The material sequenced was peripheral blood. These receptors were obtained from a man aged 18 to 30 with active or convalescent COVID-19.

V gene TRBV5-1 combines with J gene TRBJ2-7; D is undetermined. Germline V gives CDR1 SGHRS, CDR2 YFSETQ. The CDR3 is 15 residues long. Trimming removed 0 bases at V and 2 bases at J, with 12 bases between. CDR3 residues: CASSLAGVLTYEQYF. The CDR3 DNA reads as TGCGCCAGCAGCTTGGCCGGTGTCCTGACCTACGAGCAGTACTTC.

In this sample, this clone turned up once. V usage is TRBV19 and J usage is TRBJ2-5; 8 bases match TRBD1. The germline gives CDR1 LNHDA, CDR2 SQIVND (reference sequence). J lost 4 bases, V lost 5 bases, and 6 bases had no gene match. The CDR3 length is 14 residues. The CDR3 sequence is CASSPGTGLETQYF. For the CDR3, the DNA is TGTGCCAGTAGTCCAGGGACAGGTTTAGAGACCCAGTACTTC.

This clone was picked up a small number of times. The rearrangement joins TRBV25-1 to TRBJ2-1; 7 positions match TRBD2. V lost 6 bases, J lost 5 bases, and 4 bases stayed unmatched. CDR3 length: 13 residues. Germline V gene lookup returns CDR1 MGHDK and CDR2 SYGVNS. The CDR3 DNA sequence: TGTGCCAGCAGGTTAGCGGGTGACAATGAGCAGTTCTTC. It yields the protein CASRLAGDNEQFF. Combining the CDR3 with reference TRBV25-1 and TRBJ2-1 gives the whole variable domain EADIYQTPRYLVIGTGKKITLECSQTMGHDKMYWYQQDPGMELHLIHYSYGVNSTEKGDLSSESTVSRIRTEHFPLTLESARPSHTSQYLCASRLAGDNEQFFGPGTRLTVL.

DNA of the CDR3: TGTGCCAGCAGTGAAGGCGGGGGATCCTATGGCTACACCTTC. It encodes CASSEGGGSYGYTF. V and J are TRBV6-1 and TRBJ1-2; perhaps TRBD1 as D (5 bases). CDR1 and CDR2 from the germline V gene are MNHNS and SASEGT. The CDR3 is 14 amino acids. Trimming removed 1 base at V and 4 bases at J, with 10 bases between.

This clone was counted once. The chain is built from TRBV15 and TRBJ1-1; no definite D call. This CDR3 has 13 amino acids. V was pared by 0 bases and J by 5 bases, with 7 bases between. Germline V lookup: CDR1 LNHNV, CDR2 YYDKDF (reference sequence). In DNA, the CDR3 is TGTGCCACCAGCAGAGAAGGACTTACTGAAGCTTTCTTT. It translates to CATSREGLTEAFF.

This clone was picked up a small number of times. The rearrangement joins TRBV11-2 to TRBJ2-3; D possibly corresponds to TRBD2 (6 bases). The V gene's germline CDR1 is SGHAT and CDR2 FQNNGV. V lost 1 base and J lost 6, with 17 bases in between. This CDR3 is 16 amino acids long. CDR3 DNA sequence: TGTGCCAGCAGCTTAGTTAGCGGTCAAATGGGGGATACGCAGTATTTT. Translated, it gives CASSLVSGQMGDTQYF.

The chain recombines TRBV18 with TRBJ1-1, with D hard to call. The CDR3 totals 16 residues. The germline CDR1 and CDR2 sequences are KGHSH and LQKENI. V gave up 1 base and J gave up 1 base, with 13 bases separating them. CDR3 sequence: CASSPHSGGENTEAFF. The CDR3 DNA sequence: TGTGCCAGCTCACCACACAGCGGTGGGGAGAACACTGAAGCTTTCTTT.

The chain carries TRBV5-1 and TRBJ2-1; D is possibly TRBD2 (6 bases). CDR1 and CDR2 (germline): SGHRS, YFSETQ. V was shortened by 3 bases and J by 2 bases, with 18 bases between the two germline ends. The CDR3 has 17 residues. The CDR3 DNA follows: TGCGCCAGCAGCTCTGGAGGGGACTGGGTTACCTACAATGAGCAGTTCTTC. Its translation is CASSSGGDWVTYNEQFF.

This chain links TRBV2 with TRBJ2-5, with 9 bases that match TRBD1. Germline CDR1 reads SNHLY; CDR2 reads FYNNEI. This CDR3 comprises 14 residues. Losses at the gene ends were 6 bases for V and 5 bases for J; bases not matched to a gene: 7. DNA for the CDR3: TGTGCCAGCAGGCTAACAGGGGGCGGTGAGACCCAGTACTTC. Amino acids: CASRLTGGGETQYF.

The V call is TRBV5-4, the J call TRBJ1-4, with 7 positions matching TRBD1. The V and J ends lost 6 bases and 5 bases, in that order; junction bases with no gene match: 4. CDR3 length equals 13 residues. Per the germline V gene, CDR1 is SGHNT and CDR2 is YYREEE (reference sequence). CDR3 sequence (DNA): TGTGCCAGCACCGACAGGGTGAATGAAAAACTGTTTTTT. This translates into CASTDRVNEKLFF.

This chain joins TRBV9 and TRBJ1-3; D is possibly TRBD1 (5 bases). Germline loops: CDR1 SGDLS, CDR2 YYNGEE. This CDR3 comprises 16 residues. Trimming pared 3 bases from V and 3 bases from J, leaving 16 bases between. CDR3 nucleotides: TGTGCCAGCAGCGCCATGGGAGGGGATAGTGGAAACACCATATATTTT. Protein sequence: CASSAMGGDSGNTIYF.

The chain is built from TRBV6-1 and TRBJ2-4; D possibly corresponds to TRBD2 (5 bases). Germline V gene data show CDR1 as MNHNS and CDR2 as SASEGT. The CDR3 loop spans 17 amino acids. Trimming took off 3 bases at V and 3 bases at J, with 18 bases between the two ends. CDR3 amino acids: CASSEEAARRGKNIQYF. The CDR3 DNA sequence: TGTGCCAGCAGTGAGGAGGCAGCCCGAAGAGGCAAAAACATTCAGTACTTC.

This chain joins TRBV5-1 and TRBJ2-6; D is possibly TRBD2 (6 bases). Germline V gives CDR1 SGHRS, CDR2 YFSETQ. Trimming shortened V by 7 bases and J by 0 bases, and 17 bases separated the two germline ends. The CDR3 runs 17 residues. The CDR3 sequence is CASGRGEVGSGANVLTF. The CDR3 DNA follows: TGCGCCAGCGGGCGGGGTGAGGTCGGCTCTGGGGCCAACGTCCTGACTTTC.

CDR3 in amino acids: CASSEEVWEETQYF. The CDR3 bases are TGTGCCAGCAGTGAAGAGGTCTGGGAGGAGACCCAGTACTTC. V and J are TRBV6-1 and TRBJ2-5, with a tentative D call TRBD2 (5 bases). The CDR3 has 14 amino acids. The germline gives CDR1 MNHNS, CDR2 SASEGT. The V gene lost 1 base and the J gene lost 5 bases, with 11 bases spanning the gap.

The gene calls are TRBV18 and TRBJ2-6; 10 positions match TRBD1. The CDR3 loop spans 17 amino acids. V dropped 6 bases and J dropped 0; count of bases not matched to a gene: 5. Germline CDR1 is KGHSH and CDR2 is LQKENI. The CDR3 bases are TGTGCCAGCTCCCCGGGGACAGGGGCCTCTGGGGCCAACGTCCTGACTTTC. Its protein product is CASSPGTGASGANVLTF.

This clone was counted a single time. The CDR3, as DNA: TGTGCCAGCAGACCCTTATTAGCGACTGAGCAGTTCTTC. Its translation: CASRPLLATEQFF. The V and J genes are TRBV28 and TRBJ2-1, with D tentatively TRBD2 (5 bases). With 6 bases removed from V and 9 bases from J, the gap between germline ends came to 15 bases. Germline V gene sequence: CDR1 MDHEN, CDR2 SYDVKM. This CDR3 region has 13 residues.

The chain recombines TRBV18 with TRBJ1-1; 7 nucleotides align to TRBD1. Unmatched junction bases numbered 2, after V lost 0 bases and J lost 1 base. CDR1 and CDR2 (germline): KGHSH, LQKENI. This CDR3 comprises 15 residues. CDR3 protein: CASSPPTGANTEAFF. CDR3 DNA sequence: TGTGCCAGCTCACCACCAACAGGGGCGAACACTGAAGCTTTCTTT.

The V call is TRBV5-4, the J call TRBJ2-1; 7 bases are shared with TRBD2. Germline values: CDR1 SGHNT, CDR2 YYREEE (reference sequence). This CDR3 is 15 amino acids long. The V segment lost 3 bases and the J segment 0 bases; nucleotides outside the gene matches: 3. CDR3 amino acids: CASSSQRDSYNEQFF. In DNA, the CDR3 is TGTGCCAGCAGCTCGCAGCGGGACTCCTACAATGAGCAGTTCTTC.

A few counts support this clone. This chain joins TRBV19 and TRBJ2-5, with 9 nucleotides matching TRBD1. Per the germline V gene, CDR1 is LNHDA and CDR2 is SQIVND (reference sequence). The junction had 9 bases not matched to a gene; V was cut back by 4 bases and J by 3 bases. The CDR3 runs 16 residues. The CDR3 region is CASSNDRGEEEETQYF. For the CDR3, the DNA is TGTGCCAGTAGTAACGACAGGGGGGAAGAAGAAGAGACCCAGTACTTC.

This chain joins TRBV14 and TRBJ1-4, with TRBD1 matching 7 bases. The CDR3 sequence is 13 residues long. CDR1 SGHDN and CDR2 FVKESK come from the germline V gene. Trimming at V came to 5 bases and at J to 7 bases, leaving 4 bases not matched to a gene. Written as DNA, the CDR3 is TGTGCCAGCAGCGACAGGGTATTTGAAAAACTGTTTTTT. This translates into CASSDRVFEKLFF. The variable domain in full, with the rest retrieved from reference TRBV14 and TRBJ1-4, is EAGVTQFPSHSVIEKGQTVTLRCDPISGHDNLYWYRRVMGKEIKFLLHFVKESKQDESGMPNNRFLAERTGGTYSTLKVQPAELEDSGVYFCASSDRVFEKLFFGSGTQLSVL.

The J gene is TRBJ1-1, the V gene TRBV11-2; 7 bases agree with TRBD1. The junction had 4 bases not matched to a gene; V was cut back by 5 bases and J by 4 bases. The germline V gene has CDR1 SGHAT and CDR2 FQNNGV. CDR3 length equals 13 residues. The CDR3: CASSQQGTTEAFF. The CDR3 DNA reads as TGTGCCAGCAGCCAACAGGGGACCACTGAAGCTTTCTTT.

V and J are TRBV9 and TRBJ2-6; TRBD1 matches at 7 bases. The germline CDR1 and CDR2 sequences are SGDLS and YYNGEE. V shed 0 bases and J 0 bases; nucleotides not matched to a gene: 12. The CDR3 extends over 20 amino acids. CDR3 amino acids: CASSVERGTVTYSGANVLTF. The CDR3 DNA sequence: TGTGCCAGCAGCGTAGAGAGAGGGACAGTGACATACTCTGGGGCCAACGTCCTGACTTTC. Full variable domain (rest looked up from reference TRBV9 and TRBJ2-6): DSGVTQTPKHLITATGQRVTLRCSPRSGDLSVYWYQQSLDQGLQFLIQYYNGEERAKGNILERFSAQQFPDLHSELNLSSLELGDSALYFCASSVERGTVTYSGANVLTFGAGSRLTVL.

The gene calls are TRBV2 and TRBJ1-1, with D perhaps matching TRBD1 (5 bases). Germline V CDR1 and CDR2: SNHLY, FYNNEI. V shed 5 bases and J shed 4 bases, with 11 bases lying between them. The CDR3 consists of 13 residues. CDR3 protein: CASSFLGGTEAFF. In DNA, the CDR3 is TGTGCCAGCAGTTTTTTGGGGGGCACTGAAGCTTTCTTT.